In its sample, the clone carrying this T cell receptor (beta chain) ranks as medium-sized. Its antigen is as yet unknown. V was shortened by 2 bases and J by 0 bases, with 5 bases between the two germline ends. The CDR3 length is 15 residues. Germline CDR1 and CDR2: MNHEY and SVGEGT. An equimolar mix of two oligonucleotides served as the beta constant-region primer for TRBC1 and TRBC2. Four rounds of PCR amplified the ligated cDNA using nested alpha and beta constant-region primers plus SP2. Using its own MiXCR run on the UMI-ligation and nested PCR reads, TCRdb lists one record per CDR3 protein. The data show 20,000 to 25,000 distinct CDR3 sequences, about 10% seen once. The sample comes from a study of naive and memory T cell subsets. Study-level findings and limits: Clonotypes here are unpaired alpha or beta chain sequences.

Cells stained for CD3, CD4, CD8, CD45RA, CD27 and viability were sorted into four CD45RA/CD27 subsets. The receptor was derived from a human donor in good health. V gene TRBV6-2 or TRBV6-3 combines with J gene TRBJ2-6, with unresolved D. The sequenced sample was central memory CD8+ T cells from blood. The chain's CDR3 is CASSYKDSGANVLTF. CDR3 DNA sequence: TGTGCCAGCAGTTACAAAGACTCTGGGGCCAACGTCCTGACTTTC.